This T cell receptor (beta chain) came from a study of CD8+ T cells in alopecia areata. The study, taken as a whole, reports: Scalp clonality dropped significantly under tofacitinib, as did expanded CD8+ top-100 clones.

Isolated RNA was reverse transcribed into cDNA used as the sequencing template. Sequencing was performed with immunoSEQ multiplex PCR; in TCRdb, only in-frame clones are kept and a portion is missing. In the table there are roughly 200,000 clones, around 58% of which are singletons. Treatment given: oral pan-JAK inhibitor, 5-10 mg twice daily. This CDR3 has 15 residues. Germline V gives CDR1 MGHDK, CDR2 SYGVNS. Between the trimmed V and J ends, which lost 3 bases and 1 base, there was a span of 10 bases. This clone has more than one count but fewer than ten. Its antigen is as yet unknown. The material was CD8+ T cells sorted from blood, obtained at week 24, from a patient treated with tofacitinib. This chain connects TRBV25-1 to TRBJ2-1, with D maybe TRBD2 (5 bases). The clonotype comes from a human donor with alopecia areata. CDR3 sequence: CASSDGLRSYNEQFF. The CDR3 DNA follows: TGTGCCAGCAGTGACGGACTTCGATCCTACAATGAGCAGTTCTTC.